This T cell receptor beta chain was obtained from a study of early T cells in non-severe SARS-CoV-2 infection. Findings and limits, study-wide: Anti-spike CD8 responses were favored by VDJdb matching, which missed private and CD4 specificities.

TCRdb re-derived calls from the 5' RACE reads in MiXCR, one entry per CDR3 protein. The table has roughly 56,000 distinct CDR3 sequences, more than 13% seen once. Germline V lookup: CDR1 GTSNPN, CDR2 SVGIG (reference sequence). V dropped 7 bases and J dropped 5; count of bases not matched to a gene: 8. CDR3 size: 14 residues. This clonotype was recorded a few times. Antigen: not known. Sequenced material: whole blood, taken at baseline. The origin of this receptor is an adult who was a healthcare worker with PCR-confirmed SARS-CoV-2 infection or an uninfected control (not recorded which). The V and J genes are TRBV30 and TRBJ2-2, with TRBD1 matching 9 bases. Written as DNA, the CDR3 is TGTGCCTCCCGTCGGGGACAGGGTACCGGGGAGCTGTTTTTT. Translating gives CASRRGQGTGELFF.